Presented here are 22 T cell receptor beta chains from one specimen sequenced in a study of blood T cell repertoires in COVID-19 (dated by TCRdb to the early 2020s). Library preparation was by the immunoSEQ multiplex PCR assay. TCRdb re-hosts the immuneACCESS table, in-frame sequences only. Its copies lack some clones; in the studies checked, an unresolved V gene accounts for under half of them, and the cause for the rest is not known. This sample has roughly 330,000 clones in its table, and around 87% of those were observed once. Under 5.5% of the sample is held by the ten biggest clonotypes. The specimen was PBMCs or T cells enriched from blood (not recorded which). The source of these receptors is a woman in her twenties or thirties who had recovered from COVID-19.

The rearrangement links TRBV3-1 (or the pseudogene TRBV3-2) to TRBJ2-1; no clear D. Trimming took off 0 bases at V and 1 base at J, with 10 bases between the two ends. This CDR3 is 16 amino acids long. Germline CDR1 is LGHDT and CDR2 is YNNKEL (reference sequence). The CDR3 coding sequence is TGTGCCAGCAGCCAAGATGCGTTGACATCCTACAATGAGCAGTTCTTC. The encoded protein is CASSQDALTSYNEQFF.

The chain combines TRBV5-1 with TRBJ1-6; 10 nucleotides line up with TRBD1. Germline trimming cut 5 bases from V and 9 bases from J; bases unmatched to any gene: 8. CDR3 length: 15 amino acids. CDR1 is SGHRS, CDR2 YFSETQ, per germline. DNA for the CDR3: TGCGCCAGCAGTTACAGACAGGGGGCTCTTTCACCCCTCCACTTT. It is translated as CASSYRQGALSPLHF.

The chain is built from TRBV24-1 and TRBJ1-5, with 8 bases aligning to TRBD1. The germline CDR1 and CDR2 sequences are KGHDR and SFDVKD. The ends lost 5 bases at V and 4 bases at J; junction bases unmatched: 6. The CDR3 has 15 residues. The CDR3 region has the DNA TGTGCCACCAGTGGAAGGACAGGGCCGAATCAGCCCCAGCATTTT. The encoded protein is CATSGRTGPNQPQHF.

This clone was seen more than once but under ten times. This sequence joins TRBV3-1 (or the pseudogene TRBV3-2) and TRBJ1-1; 8 bases align to TRBD1. J was trimmed by 1 base and V by 0 bases; bases with no gene match: 1. The CDR3 sequence is 15 residues long. In germline, CDR1 is LGHDT, CDR2 YNNKEL (reference sequence). DNA of the CDR3: TGTGCCAGCAGCCAAGATGGGACAGGGAACACTGAAGCTTTCTTT. The encoded protein is CASSQDGTGNTEAFF.

The chain links TRBV5-5 to TRBJ1-1, with D uncertain. Trimming shortened V by 2 bases and J by 2 bases, and 13 bases separated the two germline ends. The CDR3 is 15 residues long. CDR1 and CDR2 from the germline V gene are SGHKS and YYEKEE (reference sequence). Written as DNA, the CDR3 is TGTGCCAGCAGCTTTCAATTCTATGTTAACACTGAAGCTTTCTTT. The encoded protein is CASSFQFYVNTEAFF.

With respect to this clone: Other DNA variants within this sample encode the same CDR3. The chain couples TRBV2 to TRBJ1-2; 7 bases line up with TRBD1. The CDR3 is made up of 13 amino acids. J was trimmed by 6 bases and V by 6 bases; bases with no gene match: 7. Germline lookup yields CDR1 SNHLY and CDR2 FYNNEI. The CDR3 nucleotides read TGTGCCAGCAGCGTTGACAGGGCCAATGGCTACACCTTC. Residues: CASSVDRANGYTF.

The genes are TRBV6-5 and TRBJ2-7, with a possible D match to TRBD1 (6 bases). The V gene's germline CDR1 is MNHEY and CDR2 SVGAGI. CDR3 size: 15 residues. Trimming removed 2 bases at V and 7 bases at J, with 18 bases between. CDR3 loop: CASSYGTSGVEEQYF. The CDR3 bases are TGTGCCAGCAGTTACGGCACCTCAGGGGTAGAGGAGCAGTACTTC.

The rearrangement links TRBV6-5 to TRBJ1-2, with D unresolved. The CDR3 loop spans 13 amino acids. V lost 2 bases, J lost 8 bases, and 12 bases lay in between. The germline CDR1 and CDR2 sequences are MNHEY and SVGAGI. Here the CDR3 DNA reads TGTGCCAGCAGTTACGGCGCAGGAGGAGGCTACACCTTC. It specifies CASSYGAGGGYTF.

As regards this clone: Within the sample, other DNA sequences also encode this same CDR3. The J gene is TRBJ2-5, the V gene TRBV5-1; TRBD2 matches at 11 bases. After removal of 4 bases from V and 4 bases from J, the junction contained 0 bases not matched to a gene. There are 13 residues in the CDR3. Looked up from germline, CDR1 is SGHRS and CDR2 is YFSETQ. The CDR3: CASSLAGGETQYF. The CDR3 nucleotides are TGCGCCAGCAGCCTAGCGGGGGGAGAGACCCAGTACTTC.

This rearrangement joins TRBV3-1 (or the pseudogene TRBV3-2) to TRBJ2-2; weak D call: TRBD1 (6 bases). V gave up 2 bases and J gave up 5 bases, with 9 bases separating them. This CDR3 is 14 amino acids long. Germline V lookup: CDR1 LGHDT, CDR2 YNNKEL (reference sequence). The CDR3 nucleotides read TGTGCCAGCAGCCAACAGAGGGGGACCGGGGAGCTGTTTTTT. It is translated as CASSQQRGTGELFF.

With regard to this clone: This same CDR3 is encoded by further DNA sequences in the sample. The chain is built from TRBV5-1 and TRBJ1-1; D ambiguous. This CDR3 is built from 13 residues. Germline V gives CDR1 SGHRS, CDR2 YFSETQ. V dropped 0 bases and J dropped 1 base, with 4 bases sitting between them. The CDR3 nucleotides read TGCGCCAGCAGCTTGGCCAGGAACACTGAAGCTTTCTTT. This encodes CASSLARNTEAFF.

The chain employs TRBV4-2 and TRBJ2-7, with D possibly TRBD2 on 7 matching bases. The V end lost 4 bases, the J end lost 4 bases, and 17 bases lay between the germline ends. Looked up from germline, CDR1 is LGHNA and CDR2 is YNFKEQ. The CDR3 is 15 residues long. The CDR3 sequence is CASSPEGGATYEQYF. CDR3 bases: TGTGCCAGCAGCCCCGAAGGGGGGGCGACTTACGAGCAGTACTTC.

This clone has just one count. The rearrangement links TRBV5-1 to TRBJ2-7, with a tentative D call TRBD1 (6 bases). V was shortened by 4 bases and J by 0 bases, with 11 bases between the two germline ends. CDR3 length: 14 amino acids. Germline V gene lookup returns CDR1 SGHRS and CDR2 YFSETQ. CDR3 DNA sequence: TGCGCCAGCAGCCGGGCAGGGGACTCCTACGAGCAGTACTTC. Protein sequence: CASSRAGDSYEQYF.

The chain uses TRBV29-1 and TRBJ1-1; the match to TRBD1 covers 8 bases. Trimming removed 6 bases from V and 6 bases from J; junction bases left unmatched: 9. Germline CDR1 reads SQVTM; CDR2 reads ANQGSEA. The CDR3 is 13 amino acids. The DNA of the CDR3 is TGCAGCGTGGGTTCGACAGGGGTGTCTGAAGCTTTCTTT. Its translation: CSVGSTGVSEAFF.

The gene calls are TRBV25-1 and TRBJ1-4; maybe TRBD1 (5 bases). V was trimmed by 7 bases and J by 11 bases, leaving 8 bases between them. Germline loops: CDR1 MGHDK, CDR2 SYGVNS. The CDR3 length is 10 residues. The CDR3 DNA reads TGTGCCAGCAAGGAGGGGAAACTGTTTTTT. Its protein product is CASKEGKLFF.

This chain links TRBV2 with TRBJ1-5; TRBD1 is a possible D gene (5 bases). Per germline, CDR1 SNHLY and CDR2 FYNNEI. The CDR3 loop spans 14 amino acids. V shed 2 bases and J shed 7 bases, with 12 bases lying between them. This CDR3 is CASSEYRIRQPQHF. CDR3 DNA: TGTGCCAGCAGTGAATACAGGATCAGACAGCCCCAGCATTTT.

V usage is TRBV7-2 and J usage is TRBJ2-7, with 10 bases fitting TRBD2. CDR1 is SGHTA and CDR2 is FQGNSA in the germline V gene. V lost 4 bases to trimming and J lost 6 bases; unmatched junction nucleotides: 12. The CDR3 sequence is 16 residues long. CDR3 protein: CASSSHASGGPLEQYF. CDR3 in DNA: TGTGCCAGCAGCTCCCATGCTAGCGGGGGCCCCCTCGAGCAGTACTTC.

The V gene is TRBV19, the J gene TRBJ1-2; a weak D match, TRBD1 (5 bases). Per germline, CDR1 LNHDA and CDR2 SQIVND (reference sequence). With 3 bases removed from V and 3 bases from J, the gap between germline ends came to 8 bases. This CDR3 is 13 amino acids long. The CDR3 here is CASSIDSHYGYTF. CDR3 DNA: TGTGCCAGTAGTATTGACAGCCACTATGGCTACACCTTC.

This clone showed up just once. This chain joins TRBV5-6 and TRBJ2-2, with D unclear. The V end was cut by 4 bases, the J end by 6 bases, with 7 bases between. Germline values: CDR1 SGHDT, CDR2 YYEEEE. The CDR3 has 12 residues. CDR3 coding DNA: TGTGCCAGCAGCCTCTCGGCCGGGGAGCTGTTTTTT. Protein sequence: CASSLSAGELFF.

The J gene is TRBJ2-1, the V gene TRBV3-1 (or the pseudogene TRBV3-2); 10 bases are shared with TRBD2. V trimming: 0 bases; J trimming: 0 bases; junction bases outside the gene matches: 23. Germline-derived CDR1 and CDR2 are LGHDT and YNNKEL (reference sequence). The CDR3 runs 24 residues. CDR3 residues: CASSQEWGPTPTSGDYPSYNEQFF. CDR3 coding DNA: TGTGCCAGCAGCCAAGAATGGGGTCCTACACCTACTAGCGGGGACTACCCCTCCTACAATGAGCAGTTCTTC.

The chain is built from TRBV6-5 and TRBJ2-5; tentatively, D is TRBD1 (6 bases). This CDR3 is 15 amino acids long. The germline V gene encodes CDR1 MNHEY and CDR2 SVGAGI. Trimming cost V 5 bases and J 4 bases, with 17 bases left between them. This CDR3 reads CASSTGRQGVETQYF. The CDR3, as DNA: TGTGCCAGCAGTACAGGGCGGCAAGGGGTAGAGACCCAGTACTTC.

Regarding this clone: In the same sample, other DNA sequences code for this CDR3. The chain employs TRBV29-1 and TRBJ1-5, with TRBD1 matching 10 bases. There are 13 residues in the CDR3. CDR1 is SQVTM, CDR2 ANQGSEA, per germline. V gave up 4 bases and J gave up 7 bases; unmatched junction bases: 4. The CDR3 DNA sequence: TGCAGCGTTGGGGACAGGGGTGGCCAGCCCCAGCATTTT. The encoded protein is CSVGDRGGQPQHF.